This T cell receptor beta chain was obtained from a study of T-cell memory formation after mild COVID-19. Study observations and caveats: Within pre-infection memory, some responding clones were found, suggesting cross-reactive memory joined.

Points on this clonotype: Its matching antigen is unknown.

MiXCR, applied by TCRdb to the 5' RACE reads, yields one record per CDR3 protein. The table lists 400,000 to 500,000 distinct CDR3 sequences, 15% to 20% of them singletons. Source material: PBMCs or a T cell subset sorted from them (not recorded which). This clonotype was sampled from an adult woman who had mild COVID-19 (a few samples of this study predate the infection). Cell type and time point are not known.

The DNA of the CDR3 is TGTGCCAGCAGCCACCGACAGGGCGATGGCTACACCTTC. Its protein is CASSHRQGDGYTF. The chain uses TRBV11-1 and TRBJ1-2, with 7 bases lining up with TRBD1. This CDR3 region has 13 residues. CDR1 SGHAT and CDR2 FQDESV come from the germline V gene (reference sequence). The ends lost 5 bases at V and 6 bases at J; junction bases unmatched: 6.